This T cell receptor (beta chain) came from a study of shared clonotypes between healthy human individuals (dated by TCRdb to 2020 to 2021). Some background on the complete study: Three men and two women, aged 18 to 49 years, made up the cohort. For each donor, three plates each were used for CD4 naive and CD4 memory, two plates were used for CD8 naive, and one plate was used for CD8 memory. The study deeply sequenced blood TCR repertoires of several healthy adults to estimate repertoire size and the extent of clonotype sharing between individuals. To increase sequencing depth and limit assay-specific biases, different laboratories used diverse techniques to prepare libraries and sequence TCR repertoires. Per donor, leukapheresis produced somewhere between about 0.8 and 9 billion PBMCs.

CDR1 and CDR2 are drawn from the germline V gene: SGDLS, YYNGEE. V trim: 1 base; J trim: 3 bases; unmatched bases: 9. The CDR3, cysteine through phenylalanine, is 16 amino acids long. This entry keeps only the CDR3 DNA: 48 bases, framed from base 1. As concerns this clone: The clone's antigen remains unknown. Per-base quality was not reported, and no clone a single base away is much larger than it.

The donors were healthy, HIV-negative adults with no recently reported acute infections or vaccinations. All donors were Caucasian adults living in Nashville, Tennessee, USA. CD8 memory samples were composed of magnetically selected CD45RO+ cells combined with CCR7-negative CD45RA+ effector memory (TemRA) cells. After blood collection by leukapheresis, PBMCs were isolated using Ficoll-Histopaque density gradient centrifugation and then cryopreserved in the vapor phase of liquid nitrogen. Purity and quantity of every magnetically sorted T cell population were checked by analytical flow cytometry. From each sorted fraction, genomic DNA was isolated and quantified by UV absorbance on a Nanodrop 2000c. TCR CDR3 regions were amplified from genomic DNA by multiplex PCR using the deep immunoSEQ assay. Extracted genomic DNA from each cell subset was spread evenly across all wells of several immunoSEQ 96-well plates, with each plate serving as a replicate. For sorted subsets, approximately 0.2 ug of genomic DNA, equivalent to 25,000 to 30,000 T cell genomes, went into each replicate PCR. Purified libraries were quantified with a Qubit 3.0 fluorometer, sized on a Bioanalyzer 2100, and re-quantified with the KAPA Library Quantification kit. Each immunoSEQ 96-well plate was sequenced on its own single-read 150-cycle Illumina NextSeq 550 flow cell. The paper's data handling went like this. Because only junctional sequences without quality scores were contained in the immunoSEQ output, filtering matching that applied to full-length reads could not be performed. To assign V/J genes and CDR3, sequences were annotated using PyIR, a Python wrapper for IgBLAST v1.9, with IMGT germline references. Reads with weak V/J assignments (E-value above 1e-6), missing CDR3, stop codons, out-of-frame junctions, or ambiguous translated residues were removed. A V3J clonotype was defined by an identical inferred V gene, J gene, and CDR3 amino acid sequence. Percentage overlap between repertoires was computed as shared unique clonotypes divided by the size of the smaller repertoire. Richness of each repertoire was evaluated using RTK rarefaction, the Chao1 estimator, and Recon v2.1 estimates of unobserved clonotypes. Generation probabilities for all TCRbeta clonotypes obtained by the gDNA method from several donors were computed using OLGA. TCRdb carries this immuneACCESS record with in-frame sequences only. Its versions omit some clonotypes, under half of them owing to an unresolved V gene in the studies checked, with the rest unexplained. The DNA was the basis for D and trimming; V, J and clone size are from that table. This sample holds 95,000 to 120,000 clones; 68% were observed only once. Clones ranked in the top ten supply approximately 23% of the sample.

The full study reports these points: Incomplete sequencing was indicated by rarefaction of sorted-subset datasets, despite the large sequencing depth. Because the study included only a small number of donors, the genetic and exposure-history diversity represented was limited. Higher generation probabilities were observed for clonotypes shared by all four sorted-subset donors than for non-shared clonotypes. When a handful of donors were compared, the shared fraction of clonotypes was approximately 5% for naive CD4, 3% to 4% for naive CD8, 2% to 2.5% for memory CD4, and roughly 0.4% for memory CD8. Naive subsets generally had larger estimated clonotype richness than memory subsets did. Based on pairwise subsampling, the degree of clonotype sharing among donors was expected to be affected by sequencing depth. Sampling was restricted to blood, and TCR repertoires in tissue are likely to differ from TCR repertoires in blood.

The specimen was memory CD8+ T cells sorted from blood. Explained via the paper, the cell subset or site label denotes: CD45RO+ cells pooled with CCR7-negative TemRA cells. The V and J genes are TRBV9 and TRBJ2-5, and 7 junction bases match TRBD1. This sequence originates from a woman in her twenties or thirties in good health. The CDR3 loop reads CASSVWDITGEETQYF. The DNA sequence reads TGTGCCAGCAGCGTATGGGATATCACAGGGGAAGAGACCCAGTACTTC. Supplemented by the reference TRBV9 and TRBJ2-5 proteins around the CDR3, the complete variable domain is DSGVTQTPKHLITATGQRVTLRCSPRSGDLSVYWYQQSLDQGLQFLIQYYNGEERAKGNILERFSAQQFPDLHSELNLSSLELGDSALYFCASSVWDITGEETQYFGPGTRLLVL.